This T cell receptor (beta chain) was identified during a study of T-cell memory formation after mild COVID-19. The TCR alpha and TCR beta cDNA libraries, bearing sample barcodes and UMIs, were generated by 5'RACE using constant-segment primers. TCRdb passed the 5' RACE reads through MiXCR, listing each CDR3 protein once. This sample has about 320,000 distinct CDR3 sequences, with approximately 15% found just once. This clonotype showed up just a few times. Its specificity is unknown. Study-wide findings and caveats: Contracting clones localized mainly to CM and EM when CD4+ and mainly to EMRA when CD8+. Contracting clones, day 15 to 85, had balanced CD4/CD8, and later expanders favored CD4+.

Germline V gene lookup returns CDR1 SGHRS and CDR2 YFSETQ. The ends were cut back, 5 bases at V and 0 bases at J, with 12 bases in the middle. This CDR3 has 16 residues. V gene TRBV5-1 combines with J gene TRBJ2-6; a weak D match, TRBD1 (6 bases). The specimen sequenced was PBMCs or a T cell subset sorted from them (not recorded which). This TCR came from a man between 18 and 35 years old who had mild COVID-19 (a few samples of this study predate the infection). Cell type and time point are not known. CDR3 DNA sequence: TGCGCCAGCAGTTGGACAGCCGTCTCTGGGGCCAACGTCCTGACTTTC. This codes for CASSWTAVSGANVLTF.